The present entry profiles one TCR beta chain with its context. Its antigen remains unidentified. The sample belongs to a study of T cell responses to AZD1222 COVID-19 vaccine. Sequenced by immunoSEQ multiplex PCR; TCRdb stores in-frame clones only, minus some. The repertoire holds more than 250,000 clones, 90% to 95% seen once, with around 0.5% in the top ten. J was trimmed by 4 bases and V by 2 bases; bases with no gene match: 8. The CDR3 is 16 residues long. Germline V gene lookup returns CDR1 GTSNPN and CDR2 SVGIG (reference sequence). General study findings and limits: Dominant at 160-218 and 743-854, vaccine-associated CD4 TCRs also spanned spike.

This sequence originates from an adult in good health. The V and J genes are TRBV30 and TRBJ1-6; TRBD1 aligns across 7 bases. The specimen was peripheral blood, collected on day 0 of AZD1222 vaccination. CDR3 sequence (DNA): TGTGCCTGGAGTTCAACAGGGGCGATTTATAATTCACCCCTCCACTTT. It codes for CAWSSTGAIYNSPLHF.